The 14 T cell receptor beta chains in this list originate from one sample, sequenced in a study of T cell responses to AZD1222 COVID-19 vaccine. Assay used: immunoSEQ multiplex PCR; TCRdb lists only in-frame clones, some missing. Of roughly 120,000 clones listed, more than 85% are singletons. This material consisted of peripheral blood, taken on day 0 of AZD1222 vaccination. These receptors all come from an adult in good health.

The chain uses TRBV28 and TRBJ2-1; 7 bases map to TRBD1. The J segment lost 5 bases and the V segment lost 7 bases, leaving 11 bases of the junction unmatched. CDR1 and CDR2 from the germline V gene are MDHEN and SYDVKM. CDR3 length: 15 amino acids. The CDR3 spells CASTSDRERDNEQFF. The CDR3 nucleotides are TGTGCCAGCACCAGCGACAGGGAAAGGGACAATGAGCAGTTCTTC.

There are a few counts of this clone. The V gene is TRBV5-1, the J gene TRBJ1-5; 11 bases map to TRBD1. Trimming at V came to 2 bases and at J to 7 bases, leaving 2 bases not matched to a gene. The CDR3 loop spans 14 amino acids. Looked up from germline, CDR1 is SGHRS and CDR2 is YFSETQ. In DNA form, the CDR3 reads TGCGCCAGCAGCTTTGGGACAGGGGGACAGCCCCAGCATTTT. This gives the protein CASSFGTGGQPQHF.

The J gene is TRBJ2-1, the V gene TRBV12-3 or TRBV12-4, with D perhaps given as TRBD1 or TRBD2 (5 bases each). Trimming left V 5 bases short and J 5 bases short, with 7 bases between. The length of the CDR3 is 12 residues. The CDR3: CASSRDHNEQFF. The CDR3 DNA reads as TGTGCCAGCAGTCGGGACCACAATGAGCAGTTCTTC.

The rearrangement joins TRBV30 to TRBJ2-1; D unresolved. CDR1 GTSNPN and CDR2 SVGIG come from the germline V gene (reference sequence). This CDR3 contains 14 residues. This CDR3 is CAFNPRADYNEQFF. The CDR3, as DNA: TGTGCTTTCAATCCCCGGGCTGACTACAATGAGCAGTTCTTC.

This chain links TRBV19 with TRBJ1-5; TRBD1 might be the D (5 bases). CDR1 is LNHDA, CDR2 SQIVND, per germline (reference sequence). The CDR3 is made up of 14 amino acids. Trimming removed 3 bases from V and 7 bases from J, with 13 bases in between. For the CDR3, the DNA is TGTGCCAGTAGTATGGGCGGGGGTACCCAGCCCCAGCATTTT. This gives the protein CASSMGGGTQPQHF.

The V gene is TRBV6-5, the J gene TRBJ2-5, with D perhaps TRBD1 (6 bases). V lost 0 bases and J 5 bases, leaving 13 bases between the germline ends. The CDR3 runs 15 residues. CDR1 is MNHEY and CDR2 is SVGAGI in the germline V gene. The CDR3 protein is CASSYSIGGRETQYF. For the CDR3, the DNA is TGTGCCAGCAGTTACTCAATAGGGGGACGGGAGACCCAGTACTTC.

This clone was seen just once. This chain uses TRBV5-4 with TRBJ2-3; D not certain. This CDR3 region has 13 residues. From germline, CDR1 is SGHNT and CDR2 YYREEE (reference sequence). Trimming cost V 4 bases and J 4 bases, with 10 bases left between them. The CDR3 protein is CASSPSEADTQYF. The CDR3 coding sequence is TGTGCCAGCAGCCCCAGCGAGGCAGATACGCAGTATTTT.

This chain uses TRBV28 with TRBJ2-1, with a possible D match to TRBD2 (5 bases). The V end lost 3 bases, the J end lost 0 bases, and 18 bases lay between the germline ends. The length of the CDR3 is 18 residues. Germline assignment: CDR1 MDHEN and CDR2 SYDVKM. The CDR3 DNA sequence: TGTGCCAGCAGTTTTTCGGGAATTGAAGAGAGCTCCTACAATGAGCAGTTCTTC. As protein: CASSFSGIEESSYNEQFF.

The CDR3 loop is CASRDNGGSGELFF. As DNA, the CDR3 is TGTGCCAGCAGGGACAACGGGGGATCCGGGGAGCTGTTTTTT. The rearrangement links TRBV2 to TRBJ2-2; D may be TRBD2 (6 bases). The CDR3 runs 14 residues. Germline CDR1 and CDR2: SNHLY and FYNNEI. Trimming removed 6 bases at V and 6 bases at J, with 14 bases between.

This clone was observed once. This CDR3 reads CASSRRTGRSGQPQHF. The CDR3 DNA follows: TGTGCCAGCAGTCGAAGGACAGGGCGGTCAGGACAGCCCCAGCATTTT. The V call is TRBV28, the J call TRBJ1-5, with 8 positions matching TRBD1. Germline-derived CDR1 and CDR2 are MDHEN and SYDVKM. The CDR3 loop spans 16 amino acids. Losses at the gene ends were 5 bases for V and 7 bases for J; bases not matched to a gene: 13. Combining the CDR3 with reference TRBV28 and TRBJ1-5 gives the whole variable domain DVKVTQSSRYLVKRTGEKVFLECVQDMDHENMFWYRQDPGLGLRLIYFSYDVKMKEKGDIPEGYSVSREKKERFSLILESASTNQTSMYLCASSRRTGRSGQPQHFGDGTRLSIL.

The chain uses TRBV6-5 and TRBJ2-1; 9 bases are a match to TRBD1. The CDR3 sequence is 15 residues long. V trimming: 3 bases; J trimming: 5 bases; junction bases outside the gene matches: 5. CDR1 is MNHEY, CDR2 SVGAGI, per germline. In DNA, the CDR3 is TGTGCCAGCAGTTATCAGGGACAGGGTAACAATGAGCAGTTCTTC. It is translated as CASSYQGQGNNEQFF.

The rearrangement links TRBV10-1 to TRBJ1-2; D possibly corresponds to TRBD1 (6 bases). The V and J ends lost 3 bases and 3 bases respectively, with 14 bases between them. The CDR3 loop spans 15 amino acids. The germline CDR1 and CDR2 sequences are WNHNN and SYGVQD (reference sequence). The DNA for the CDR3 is TGCGCCAGCAGTGATTGGGACAAGGCGGACTATGGCTACACCTTC. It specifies CASSDWDKADYGYTF.

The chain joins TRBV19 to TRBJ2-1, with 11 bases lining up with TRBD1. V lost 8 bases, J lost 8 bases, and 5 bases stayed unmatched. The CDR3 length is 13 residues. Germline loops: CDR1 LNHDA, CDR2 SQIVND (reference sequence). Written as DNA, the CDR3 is TGTGCCAGTCGAGGACAGGGGGCATATGAGCAGTTCTTC. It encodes CASRGQGAYEQFF.

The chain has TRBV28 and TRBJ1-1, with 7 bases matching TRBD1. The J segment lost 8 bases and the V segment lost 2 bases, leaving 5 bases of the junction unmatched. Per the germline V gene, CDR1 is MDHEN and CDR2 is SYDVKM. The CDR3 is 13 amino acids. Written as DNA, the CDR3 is TGTGCCAGCAGTTTAGACGCAGGGGGGGAAGCTTTCTTT. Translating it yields CASSLDAGGEAFF.